This T cell receptor beta chain was profiled in a study of spatial heterogeneity in lung cancer. Findings of the study overall: Alpha chain coverage of tumor T cells was estimated at about 7%, and beta chain coverage at 12% to 15%. Tracking of tumor mutation counts was seen in expanded intratumoral alpha and beta TCR counts.

A single record per CDR3 protein comes from TCRdb applying MiXCR to the 5' RACE reads. Found here are some 100,000 distinct CDR3 sequences, 4.4% of them singletons; the top ten hold over 20%. Time point indicated: sample taken at primary tumor resection. V was cut by 1 base and J by 4 bases, with 13 bases left in between. This CDR3 region has 15 residues. The germline CDR1 and CDR2 sequences are SGHVS and FQNEAQ. In this sample, this clonotype turned up many times. Its antigen is currently unknown. This sequence was found in a male donor with early-stage non-small cell lung cancer. The sequencing used lung tumor tissue, collected at surgery. V gene TRBV7-8 combines with J gene TRBJ1-1; no firm D call. The CDR3 nucleotides are TGTGCCAGCAGCTTAGACTTCCCAGGTTCCACTGAAGCTTTCTTT. Amino acids: CASSLDFPGSTEAFF.